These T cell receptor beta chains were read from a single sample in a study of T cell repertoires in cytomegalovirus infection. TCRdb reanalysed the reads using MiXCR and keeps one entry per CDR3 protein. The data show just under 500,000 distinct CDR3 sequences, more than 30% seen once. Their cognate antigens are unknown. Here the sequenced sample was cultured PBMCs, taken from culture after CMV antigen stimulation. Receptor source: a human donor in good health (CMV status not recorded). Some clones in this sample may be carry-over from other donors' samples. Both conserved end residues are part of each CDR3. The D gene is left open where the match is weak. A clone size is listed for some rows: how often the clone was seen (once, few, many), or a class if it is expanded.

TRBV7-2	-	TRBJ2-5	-	TGTGCCAGCAGCCCGAAGTCGGGACACGGGGAGACCCAGTACTTC	CASSPKSGHGETQYF
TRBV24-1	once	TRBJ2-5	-	TGTGCCACCAGTGCATGGGACACGTACCAAGAGACCCAGTACTTC	CATSAWDTYQETQYF
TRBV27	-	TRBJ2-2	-	TGTGCCAGCAGTTGGAGAGGGAACACCGGGGAGCTGTTTTTT	CASSWRGNTGELFF
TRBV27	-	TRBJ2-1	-	TGTGCCAGCAGTTTATTACCTAACTCCTACAATGAGCAGTTCTTC	CASSLLPNSYNEQFF
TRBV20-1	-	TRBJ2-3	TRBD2	TGCAGTGACAGCGGGAGGGCCCCAGATACGCAGTATTTT	CSDSGRAPDTQYF
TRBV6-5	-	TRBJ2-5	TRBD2	TGTGCCAGCAGTTACGGACTAGCGGGAGACGGGACCCAGTACTTC	CASSYGLAGDGTQYF
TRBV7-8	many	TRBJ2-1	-	TGTGCCAGCAGCTTCTCAGGATCCTACAATGAGCAGTTCTTC	CASSFSGSYNEQFF
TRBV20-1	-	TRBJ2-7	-	TGCAGTGCTACGAGACAGGGAGGGCCCTACGAGCAGTACTTC	CSATRQGGPYEQYF
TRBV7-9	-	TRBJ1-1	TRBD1	TGTGCCAGCAGCTTAGGACAGGGTAGAGGTGAAGCTTTCTTT	CASSLGQGRGEAFF
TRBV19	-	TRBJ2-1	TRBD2	TGTGCCAGTCGGCGCCGGGACTACCCCTACAATGAGCAGTTCTTC	CASRRRDYPYNEQFF